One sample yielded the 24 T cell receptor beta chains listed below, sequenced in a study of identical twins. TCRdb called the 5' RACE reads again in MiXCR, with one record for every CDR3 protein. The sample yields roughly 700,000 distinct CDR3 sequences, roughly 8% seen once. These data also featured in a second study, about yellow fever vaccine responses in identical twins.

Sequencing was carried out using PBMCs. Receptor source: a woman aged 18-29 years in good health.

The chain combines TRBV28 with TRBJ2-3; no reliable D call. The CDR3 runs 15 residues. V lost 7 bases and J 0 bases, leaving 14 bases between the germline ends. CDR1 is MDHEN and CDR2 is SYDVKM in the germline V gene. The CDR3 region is CASTNPAGSTDTQYF. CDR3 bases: TGTGCCAGCACTAATCCAGCTGGGAGCACAGATACGCAGTATTTT.

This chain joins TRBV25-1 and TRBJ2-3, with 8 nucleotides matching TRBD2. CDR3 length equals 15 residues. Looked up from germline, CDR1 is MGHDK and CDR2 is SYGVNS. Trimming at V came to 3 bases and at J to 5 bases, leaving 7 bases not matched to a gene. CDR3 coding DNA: TGTGCCAGCAGTGACCGGAGCGGGGGTAGAGATACGCAGTATTTT. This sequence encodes CASSDRSGGRDTQYF.

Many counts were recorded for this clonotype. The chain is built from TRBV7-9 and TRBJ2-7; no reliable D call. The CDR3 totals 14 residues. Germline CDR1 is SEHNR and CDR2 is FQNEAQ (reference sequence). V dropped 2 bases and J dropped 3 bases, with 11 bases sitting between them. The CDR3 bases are TGTGCCAGCAGCTTAATGGCAGGAGACTACGAGCAGTACTTC. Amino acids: CASSLMAGDYEQYF.

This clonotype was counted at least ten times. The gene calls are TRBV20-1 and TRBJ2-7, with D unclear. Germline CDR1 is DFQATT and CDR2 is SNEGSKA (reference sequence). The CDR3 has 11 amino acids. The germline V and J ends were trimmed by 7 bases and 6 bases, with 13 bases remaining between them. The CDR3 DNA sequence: TGCAGTGAGGGTAGTCTGCTCGAGCAGTACTTC. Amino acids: CSEGSLLEQYF.

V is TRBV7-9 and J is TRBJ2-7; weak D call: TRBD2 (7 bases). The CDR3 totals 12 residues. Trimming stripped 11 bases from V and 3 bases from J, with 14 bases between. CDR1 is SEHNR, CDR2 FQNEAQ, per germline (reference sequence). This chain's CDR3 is CAWGRGGYEQYF. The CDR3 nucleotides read TGTGCCTGGGGGAGGGGGGGCTACGAGCAGTACTTC.

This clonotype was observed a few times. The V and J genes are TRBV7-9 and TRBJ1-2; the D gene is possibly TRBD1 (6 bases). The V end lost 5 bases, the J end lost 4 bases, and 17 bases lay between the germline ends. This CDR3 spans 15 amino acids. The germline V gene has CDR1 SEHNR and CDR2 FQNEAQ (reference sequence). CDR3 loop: CASSRPRGLSYGYTF. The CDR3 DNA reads TGTGCCAGCAGCCGCCCCAGGGGTTTATCCTATGGCTACACCTTC.

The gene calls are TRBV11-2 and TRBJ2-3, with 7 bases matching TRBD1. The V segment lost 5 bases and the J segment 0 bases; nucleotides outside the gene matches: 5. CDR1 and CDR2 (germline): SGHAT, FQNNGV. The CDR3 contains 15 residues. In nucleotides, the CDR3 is TGTGCCAGCAGCAAGACGACAGGGAGCACAGATACGCAGTATTTT. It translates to CASSKTTGSTDTQYF.

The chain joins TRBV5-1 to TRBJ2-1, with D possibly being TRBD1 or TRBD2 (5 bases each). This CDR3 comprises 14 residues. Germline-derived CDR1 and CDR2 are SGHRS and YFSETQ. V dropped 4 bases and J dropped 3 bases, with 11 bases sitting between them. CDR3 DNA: TGCGCCAGCAGCGTGGGGGATTACTACAATGAGCAGTTCTTC. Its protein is CASSVGDYYNEQFF.

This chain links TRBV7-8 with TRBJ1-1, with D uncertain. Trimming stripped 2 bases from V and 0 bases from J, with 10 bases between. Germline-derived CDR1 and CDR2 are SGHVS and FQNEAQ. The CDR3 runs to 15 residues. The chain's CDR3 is CASSLNMAMNTEAFF. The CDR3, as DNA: TGTGCCAGCAGCTTAAATATGGCTATGAACACTGAAGCTTTCTTT.

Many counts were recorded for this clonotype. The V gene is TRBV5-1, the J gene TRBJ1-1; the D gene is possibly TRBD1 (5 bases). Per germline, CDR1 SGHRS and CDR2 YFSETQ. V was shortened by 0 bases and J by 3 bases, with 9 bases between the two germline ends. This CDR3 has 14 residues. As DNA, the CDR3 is TGCGCCAGCAGCTTGGCGGGGGTGTACACTGAAGCTTTCTTT. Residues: CASSLAGVYTEAFF.

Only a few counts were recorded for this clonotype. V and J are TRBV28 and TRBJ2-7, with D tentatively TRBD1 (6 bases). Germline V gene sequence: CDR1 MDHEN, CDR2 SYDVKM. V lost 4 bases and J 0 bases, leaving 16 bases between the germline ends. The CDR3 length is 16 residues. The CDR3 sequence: CASSSPRQATSYEQYF. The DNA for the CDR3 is TGTGCCAGCAGTTCTCCCAGACAGGCAACCTCCTACGAGCAGTACTTC. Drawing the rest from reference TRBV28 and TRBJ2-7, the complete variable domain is DVKVTQSSRYLVKRTGEKVFLECVQDMDHENMFWYRQDPGLGLRLIYFSYDVKMKEKGDIPEGYSVSREKKERFSLILESASTNQTSMYLCASSSPRQATSYEQYFGPGTRLTVT.

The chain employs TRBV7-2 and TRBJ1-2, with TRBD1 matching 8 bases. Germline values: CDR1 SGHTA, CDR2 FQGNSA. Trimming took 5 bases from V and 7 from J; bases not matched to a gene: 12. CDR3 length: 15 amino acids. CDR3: CASSPRTGSGIGYTF. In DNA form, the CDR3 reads TGTGCCAGCAGCCCCCGGACAGGGAGCGGTATTGGCTACACCTTC. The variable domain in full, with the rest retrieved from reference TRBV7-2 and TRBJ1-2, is GAGVSQSPSNKVTEKGKDVELRCDPISGHTALYWYRQSLGQGLEFLIYFQGNSAPDKSGLPSDRFSAERTGGSVSTLTIQRTQQEDSAVYLCASSPRTGSGIGYTFGSGTRLTVV.

CDR3 sequence: CASSLQGEPSYNEQFF. In DNA form, the CDR3 reads TGCGCCAGCAGCTTACAGGGGGAACCCTCCTACAATGAGCAGTTCTTC. The gene calls are TRBV5-1 and TRBJ2-1; 8 bases fit TRBD1. The J segment lost 0 bases and the V segment lost 2 bases, leaving 4 bases of the junction unmatched. CDR3 length: 16 amino acids. Looked up from germline, CDR1 is SGHRS and CDR2 is YFSETQ.

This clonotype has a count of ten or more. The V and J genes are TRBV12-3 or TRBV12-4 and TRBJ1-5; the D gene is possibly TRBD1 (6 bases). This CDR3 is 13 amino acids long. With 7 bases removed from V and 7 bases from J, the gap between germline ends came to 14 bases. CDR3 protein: CASKTGLGQPQHF. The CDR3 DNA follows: TGTGCCAGCAAAACAGGGTTGGGGCAGCCCCAGCATTTT.

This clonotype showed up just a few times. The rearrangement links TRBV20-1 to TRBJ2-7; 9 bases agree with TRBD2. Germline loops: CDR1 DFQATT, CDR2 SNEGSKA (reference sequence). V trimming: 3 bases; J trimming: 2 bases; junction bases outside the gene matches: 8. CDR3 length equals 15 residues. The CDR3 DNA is TGCAGTGCTAGGGATCTAGCGGGACCTCCCTACGAGCAGTACTTC. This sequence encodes CSARDLAGPPYEQYF.

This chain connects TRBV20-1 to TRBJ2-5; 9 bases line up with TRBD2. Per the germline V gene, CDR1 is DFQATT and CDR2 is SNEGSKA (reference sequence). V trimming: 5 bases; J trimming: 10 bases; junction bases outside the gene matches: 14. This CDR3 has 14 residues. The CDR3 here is CSAGEPGLAGLQYF. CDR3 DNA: TGCAGTGCTGGGGAACCGGGTCTAGCGGGGCTCCAGTACTTC.

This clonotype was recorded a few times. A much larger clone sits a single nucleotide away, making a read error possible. CDR3 loop: CASTFPGELFF. CDR3 nucleotide sequence: TGTGCCAGCACCTTCCCCGGGGAGCTGTTTTTT. This chain links TRBV6-2 or TRBV6-3 with TRBJ2-2, with unresolved D. The CDR3 sequence is 11 residues long. The germline V and J ends were trimmed by 7 bases and 6 bases, with 6 bases remaining between them. Germline-derived CDR1 and CDR2 are MNHEY and SVGEGT.

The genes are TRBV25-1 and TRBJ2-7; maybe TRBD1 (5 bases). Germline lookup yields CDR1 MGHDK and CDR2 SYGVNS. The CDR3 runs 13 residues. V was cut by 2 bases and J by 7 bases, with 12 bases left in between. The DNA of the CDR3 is TGTGCCAGCAGTGAAGACAGAACGAAAGAGCAGTACTTC. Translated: CASSEDRTKEQYF.

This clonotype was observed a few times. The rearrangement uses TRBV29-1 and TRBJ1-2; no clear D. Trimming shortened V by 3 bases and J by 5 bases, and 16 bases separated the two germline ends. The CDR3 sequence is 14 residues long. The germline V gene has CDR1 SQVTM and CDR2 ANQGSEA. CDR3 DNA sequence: TGCAGCGTTGATGGTGCACAGCGGGGTTATGGCTACACCTTC. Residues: CSVDGAQRGYGYTF.

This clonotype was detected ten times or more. In DNA form, the CDR3 reads TGCGCCAGCAGCTTGGATGGGAGCGGTCAGCCCCAGCATTTT. The encoded protein is CASSLDGSGQPQHF. V and J are TRBV5-1 and TRBJ1-5; D is unclear. The CDR3 contains 14 residues. Looked up from germline, CDR1 is SGHRS and CDR2 is YFSETQ. The V and J ends lost 0 bases and 6 bases respectively, with 10 bases between them.

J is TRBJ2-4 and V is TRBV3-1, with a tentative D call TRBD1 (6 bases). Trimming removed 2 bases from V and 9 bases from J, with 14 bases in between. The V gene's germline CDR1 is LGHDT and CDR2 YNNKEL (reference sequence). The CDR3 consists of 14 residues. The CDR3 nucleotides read TGTGCCAGCAGCCAACAAAGGGGGAGCTCCATTCAGTACTTC. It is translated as CASSQQRGSSIQYF.

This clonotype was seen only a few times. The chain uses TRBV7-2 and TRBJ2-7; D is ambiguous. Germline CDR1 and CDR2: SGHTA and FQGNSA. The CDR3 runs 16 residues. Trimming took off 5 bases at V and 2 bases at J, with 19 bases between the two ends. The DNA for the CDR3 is TGTGCCAGCAGCCCTGTCGTGTGGCAGAAGGCCTACGAGCAGTACTTC. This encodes CASSPVVWQKAYEQYF. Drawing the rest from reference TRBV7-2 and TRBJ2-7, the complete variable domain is GAGVSQSPSNKVTEKGKDVELRCDPISGHTALYWYRQSLGQGLEFLIYFQGNSAPDKSGLPSDRFSAERTGGSVSTLTIQRTQQEDSAVYLCASSPVVWQKAYEQYFGPGTRLTVT.

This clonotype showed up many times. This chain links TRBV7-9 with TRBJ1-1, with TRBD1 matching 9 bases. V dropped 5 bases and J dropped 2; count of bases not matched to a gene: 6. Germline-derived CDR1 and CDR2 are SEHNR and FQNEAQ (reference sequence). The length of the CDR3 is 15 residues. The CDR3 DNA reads TGTGCCAGCAGCCAGATGGGACAGGGAAACACTGAAGCTTTCTTT. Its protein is CASSQMGQGNTEAFF.

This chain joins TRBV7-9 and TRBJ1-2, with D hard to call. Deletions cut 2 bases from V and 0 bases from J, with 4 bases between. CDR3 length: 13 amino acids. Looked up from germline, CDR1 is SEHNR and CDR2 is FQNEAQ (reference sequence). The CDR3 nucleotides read TGTGCCAGCAGCTTATTATCTAACTATGGCTACACCTTC. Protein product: CASSLLSNYGYTF.